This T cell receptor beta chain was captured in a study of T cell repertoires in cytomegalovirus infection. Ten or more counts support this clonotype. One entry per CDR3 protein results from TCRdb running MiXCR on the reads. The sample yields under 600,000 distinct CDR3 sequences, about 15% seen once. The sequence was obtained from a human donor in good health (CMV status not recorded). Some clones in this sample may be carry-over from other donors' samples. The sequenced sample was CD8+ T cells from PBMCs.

This CDR3 is CASSLRQLETQYF. The CDR3 coding sequence is TGTGCCAGCAGCTTACGGCAGCTAGAGACCCAGTACTTC. The chain employs TRBV7-8 and TRBJ2-5; D gene unclear. The CDR3 totals 13 residues. Germline V gene data show CDR1 as SGHVS and CDR2 as FQNEAQ. V gave up 2 bases and J gave up 4 bases, with 8 bases separating them.